This record looks at one T cell receptor (beta chain) sequence and its context. Its antigen is still unknown. The V gene's germline CDR1 is LNHDA and CDR2 SQIVND (reference sequence). V lost 3 bases and J lost 8; bases outside the gene matches: 6. The CDR3 sequence is 14 residues long. This entry is derived from a study of cytomegalovirus exposure and HLA in healthy donors. Study-level findings and limits: Of the V segments, some could not be distinguished, including TRBV6-2 and TRBV6-3, and were excluded. Reported performance of the classifier showed diagnosis of cytomegalovirus status with high specificity and sensitivity. When a later analysis was performed, an Asian-associated ancestry cluster reportedly had fewer N-insertions than the approximately 700-donor mean. Accurate prediction of most subjects' HLA-A and HLA-B alleles from TCR beta sequences was reported.

The PCR employed 60 Vbeta primers together with 13 Jbeta primers. Assay used: immunoSEQ multiplex PCR; TCRdb lists only in-frame clones, some missing. This sample has 150,000 to 190,000 clones; roughly four fifths occur once, and the top ten carry more than 1.2%. This chain links TRBV19 with TRBJ1-4; 7 nucleotides agree with TRBD1. The origin of this receptor is a young man in good health and CMV-seronegative. The sequenced sample was PBMCs. The CDR3 DNA reads TGTGCCAGTAGTATCACCAGGGGGAGAGAAAAACTGTTTTTT. As protein: CASSITRGREKLFF.